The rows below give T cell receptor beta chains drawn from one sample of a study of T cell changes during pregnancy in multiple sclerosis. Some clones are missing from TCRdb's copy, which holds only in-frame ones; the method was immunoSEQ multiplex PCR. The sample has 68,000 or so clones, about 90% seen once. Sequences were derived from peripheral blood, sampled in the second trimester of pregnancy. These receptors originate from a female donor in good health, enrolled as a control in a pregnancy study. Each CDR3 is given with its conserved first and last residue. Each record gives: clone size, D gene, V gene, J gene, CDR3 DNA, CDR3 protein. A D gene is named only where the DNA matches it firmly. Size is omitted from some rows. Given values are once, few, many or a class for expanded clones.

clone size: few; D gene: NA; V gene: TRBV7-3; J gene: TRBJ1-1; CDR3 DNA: TGTGCCAGCAGCCCCGGTGGAGCTGAAGCTTTCTTT; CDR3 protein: CASSPGGAEAFF
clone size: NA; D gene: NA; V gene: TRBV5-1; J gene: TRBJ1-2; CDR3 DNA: TGCGCCAGCAGCTTGGAGGCGGTCGGGGCGGGAGGCTACACCTTC; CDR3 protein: CASSLEAVGAGGYTF
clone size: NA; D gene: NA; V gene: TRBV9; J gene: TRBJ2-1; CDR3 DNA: TGTGCCAGCAGCGTAGCTGGACAGTTCAATGAGCAGTTCTTC; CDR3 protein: CASSVAGQFNEQFF
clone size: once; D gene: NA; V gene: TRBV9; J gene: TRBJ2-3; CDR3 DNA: TGTGCCAGCAGCGTCGGGAAGGGCGGCACAGATACGCAGTATTTT; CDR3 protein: CASSVGKGGTDTQYF
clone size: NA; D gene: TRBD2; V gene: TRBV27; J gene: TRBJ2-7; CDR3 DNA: TGTGCCAGCAGTTTCCTGGGACTAGCGGGATCCTACGAGCAGTACTTC; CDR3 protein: CASSFLGLAGSYEQYF
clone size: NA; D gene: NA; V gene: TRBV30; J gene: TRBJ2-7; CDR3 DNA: TGTGCCTGGAGTCAGCGGGTCTCCTACGAGCAGTACTTC; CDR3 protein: CAWSQRVSYEQYF
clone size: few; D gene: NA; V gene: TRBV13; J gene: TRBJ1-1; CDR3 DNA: TGTGCCAGCAGCTGGCGGGACACTGAAGCTTTCTTT; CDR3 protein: CASSWRDTEAFF
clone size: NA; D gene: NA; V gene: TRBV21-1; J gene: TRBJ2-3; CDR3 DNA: TGTGCCAGCAGCAACTTAGCGGGACTCACAGATACGCAGTATTTT; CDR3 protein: CASSNLAGLTDTQYF
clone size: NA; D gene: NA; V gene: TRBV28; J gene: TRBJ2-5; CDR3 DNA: TGTGCCAGCAGTAGGGGGAGGGGGGAGACCCAGTACTTC; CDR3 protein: CASSRGRGETQYF
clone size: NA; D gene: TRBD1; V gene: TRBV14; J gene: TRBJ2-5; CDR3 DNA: TGTGCCAGCAGCCAAGAAACCGGGACAGGGGTTGGGACCCAGTACTTC; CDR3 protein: CASSQETGTGVGTQYF
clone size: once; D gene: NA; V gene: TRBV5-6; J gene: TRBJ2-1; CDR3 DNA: TGTGCCAGCAGCTTGGTCCGGGGCTCCTACAATGAGCAGTTCTTC; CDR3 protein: CASSLVRGSYNEQFF
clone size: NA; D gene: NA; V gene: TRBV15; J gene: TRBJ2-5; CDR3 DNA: TGTGCCACCAGCAGGGACTTCCTAGCGCGGGAGACCCAGTACTTC; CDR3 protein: CATSRDFLARETQYF
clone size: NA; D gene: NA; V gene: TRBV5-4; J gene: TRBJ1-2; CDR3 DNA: TGTGCCAGCAGCCACTCCGGACACCTTGCTAACTATGGCTACACCTTC; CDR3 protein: CASSHSGHLANYGYTF
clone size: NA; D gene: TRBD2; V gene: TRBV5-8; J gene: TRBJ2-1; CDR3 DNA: TGTGCCAGCAGCCTCACTAGCGCCAGCTCCTACAATGAGCAGTTCTTC; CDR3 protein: CASSLTSASSYNEQFF
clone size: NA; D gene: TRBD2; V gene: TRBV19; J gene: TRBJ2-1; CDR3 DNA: TGTGCCAGTAGGATACCGGGAGGCCCATACAATGAGCAGTTCTTC; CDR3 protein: CASRIPGGPYNEQFF
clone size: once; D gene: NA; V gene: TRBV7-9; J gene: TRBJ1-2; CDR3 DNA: TGTGCCAGCAGCTTAGTAGGATCCACTAGCTATGGCTACACCTTC; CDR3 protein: CASSLVGSTSYGYTF
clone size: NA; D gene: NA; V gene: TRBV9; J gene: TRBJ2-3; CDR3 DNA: TGTGCCAGCAGCGTTAGTAGCACAGATACGCAGTATTTT; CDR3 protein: CASSVSSTDTQYF
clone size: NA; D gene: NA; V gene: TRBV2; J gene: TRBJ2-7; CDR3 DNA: TGTGCCAGCAGTGAAACGTGGGGGCAGGACTACGAGCAGTACTTC; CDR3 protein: CASSETWGQDYEQYF
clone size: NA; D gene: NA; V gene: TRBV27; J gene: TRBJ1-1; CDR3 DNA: TGTGCCAGCAGTTTGACAGGGAACACTGAAGCTTTCTTT; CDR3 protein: CASSLTGNTEAFF
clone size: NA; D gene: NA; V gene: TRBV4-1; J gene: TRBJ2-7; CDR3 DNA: TGCGCCAGCAGCCAAGGTCGGGGGGCTCTCTACGAGCAGTACTTC; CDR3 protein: CASSQGRGALYEQYF
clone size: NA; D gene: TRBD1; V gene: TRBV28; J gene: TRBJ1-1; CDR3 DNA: TGTGCCAGCAGTTCAACCGGACAGGGGGAATTGAACACTGAAGCTTTCTTT; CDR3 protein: CASSSTGQGELNTEAFF
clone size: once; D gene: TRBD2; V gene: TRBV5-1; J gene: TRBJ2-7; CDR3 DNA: TGCGCCAGCAGCTCGACCCTCGGGGCGGGAGGGCCGCAAGAGCAGTACTTC; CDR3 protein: CASSSTLGAGGPQEQYF
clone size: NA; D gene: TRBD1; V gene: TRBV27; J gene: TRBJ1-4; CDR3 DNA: TGTGCCAGCAGTAAAACAGGGGTTCCGACCTACGCAACTAATGAAAAACTGTTTTTT; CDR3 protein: CASSKTGVPTYATNEKLFF
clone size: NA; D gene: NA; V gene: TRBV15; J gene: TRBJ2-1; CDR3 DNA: TGTGCCACCAGCAGAGAGGGGACCCTCGGGAGTGAGCAGTTCTTC; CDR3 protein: CATSREGTLGSEQFF
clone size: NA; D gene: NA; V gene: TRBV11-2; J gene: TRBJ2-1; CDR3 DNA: TGTGCCAGCAGCTTAGCCCCCGGCTACAATGAGCAGTTCTTC; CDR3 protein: CASSLAPGYNEQFF
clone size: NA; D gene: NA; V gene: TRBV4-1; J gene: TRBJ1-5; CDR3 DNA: TGCGCCAGCAGCCAAGGACCACAGTCAGGCAATCAGCCCCAGCATTTT; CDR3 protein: CASSQGPQSGNQPQHF
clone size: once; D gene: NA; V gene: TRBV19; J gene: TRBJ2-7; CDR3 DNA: TGTGCCAGTAGTAGGACAGCCCGTACCTACGAGCAGTACTTC; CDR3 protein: CASSRTARTYEQYF
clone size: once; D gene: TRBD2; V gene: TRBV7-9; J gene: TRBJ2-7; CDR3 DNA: TGTGCCAGCAGCTTAGTGGGAACTAGCGGGACCTACGAGCAGTACTTC; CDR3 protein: CASSLVGTSGTYEQYF
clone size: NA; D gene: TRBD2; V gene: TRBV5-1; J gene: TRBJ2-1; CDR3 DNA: TGCGCCAGCAGCTCCGGCTTAGCGGGACGTAATGAGCAGTTCTTC; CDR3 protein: CASSSGLAGRNEQFF
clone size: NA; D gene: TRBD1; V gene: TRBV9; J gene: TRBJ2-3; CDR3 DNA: TGTGCCAGCAGCGTAGTCCCTCTCGGACAGGGTACAGATACGCAGTATTTT; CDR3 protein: CASSVVPLGQGTDTQYF
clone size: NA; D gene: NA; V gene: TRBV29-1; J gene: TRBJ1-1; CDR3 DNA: TGCAGCGTTGAAGTGGGCAGGACTGAAGCTTTCTTT; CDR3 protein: CSVEVGRTEAFF